The 32 T cell receptor beta chains in this list originate from one sample, sequenced in a study of T cells in Graves' hyperthyroidism and ophthalmopathy. TCR beta CDR3 region amplification was performed from RNA transcripts. HTBI primers were employed in a first-round RT-PCR of the TCR CDR3. TCRdb ran MiXCR on the multiplex PCR reads and lists one entry per CDR3 protein. The sample gives approximately 620,000 distinct CDR3 sequences, about 16% of which show up once; around 3.5% is in the top ten. The specimen was blood. These receptor sequences come from a woman aged 35 to 49 with Graves' ophthalmopathy.

This clonotype was counted only a few times. The chain is built from TRBV6-1 and TRBJ1-3; TRBD1 might be the D (5 bases). V was pared by 4 bases and J by 0 bases, with 13 bases between. The V gene's germline CDR1 is MNHNS and CDR2 SASEGT. The length of the CDR3 is 16 residues. The CDR3 protein is CASSGGGWGSGNTIYF. DNA of the CDR3: TGTGCCAGCAGTGGGGGCGGGTGGGGCTCTGGAAACACCATATATTTT.

This clonotype was observed at least ten times. The rearrangement joins TRBV28 to TRBJ1-1; D unclear. There are 14 residues in the CDR3. CDR1 and CDR2 (germline): MDHEN, SYDVKM. Trimming pared 0 bases from V and 0 bases from J, leaving 5 bases between. CDR3 in amino acids: CASSLWNVNTEAFF. CDR3 DNA: TGTGCCAGCAGTTTATGGAATGTGAACACTGAAGCTTTCTTT. Full variable domain (outside the CDR3, taken from reference TRBV28 and TRBJ1-1): DVKVTQSSRYLVKRTGEKVFLECVQDMDHENMFWYRQDPGLGLRLIYFSYDVKMKEKGDIPEGYSVSREKKERFSLILESASTNQTSMYLCASSLWNVNTEAFFGQGTRLTVV.

In its sample, this clonotype was seen many times. CDR3 in amino acids: CASTRQSSYNEQFF. The CDR3 DNA follows: TGTGCCAGCACCCGACAGAGCTCCTACAATGAGCAGTTCTTC. This sequence joins TRBV28 and TRBJ2-1, with D perhaps TRBD1 (5 bases). Germline assignment: CDR1 MDHEN and CDR2 SYDVKM. There are 14 residues in the CDR3. V lost 7 bases and J 0 bases, leaving 10 bases between the germline ends.

This clonotype was recorded many times. V usage is TRBV2 and J usage is TRBJ1-5; D is unresolved. Between the trimmed V and J ends, which lost 2 bases and 8 bases, there was a span of 16 bases. There are 15 residues in the CDR3. Per germline, CDR1 SNHLY and CDR2 FYNNEI. CDR3 sequence: CASSELRTVQEPQHF. CDR3 nucleotides: TGTGCCAGCAGTGAACTCCGGACTGTCCAGGAGCCCCAGCATTTT.

The genes are TRBV7-9 and TRBJ1-2; D not resolved. V lost 7 bases and J 4 bases, leaving 13 bases between the germline ends. Germline values: CDR1 SEHNR, CDR2 FQNEAQ (reference sequence). The CDR3 has 13 amino acids. CDR3 sequence reads: CASTKDGIYGYTF. The CDR3 DNA follows: TGTGCCAGCACCAAGGACGGAATCTATGGCTACACCTTC.

This chain links TRBV27 with TRBJ2-7; TRBD1 matches at 7 bases. CDR1 MNHEY and CDR2 SMNVEV come from the germline V gene (reference sequence). This CDR3 spans 21 amino acids. The J segment lost 3 bases and the V segment lost 6 bases, leaving 29 bases of the junction unmatched. The CDR3: CASSRMTRLGTVTNVHYEQYF. CDR3 DNA: TGTGCCAGCAGCCGAATGACCAGATTGGGGACAGTCACAAACGTCCACTACGAGCAGTACTTC.

This clonotype was seen only a few times. The rearrangement links TRBV6-2 or TRBV6-3 to TRBJ1-4; 7 positions match TRBD1. The CDR3 is 14 residues long. The junction had 9 bases not matched to a gene; V was cut back by 6 bases and J by 8 bases. The germline CDR1 and CDR2 sequences are MNHEY and SVGEGT. CDR3 in amino acids: CASRPTGRDEKLFF. DNA of the CDR3: TGTGCCAGCAGACCGACAGGGAGAGACGAAAAACTGTTTTTT.

This clonotype was counted at least ten times. V usage is TRBV7-6 and J usage is TRBJ2-2; maybe TRBD1 (5 bases). Germline V gives CDR1 SGHVS, CDR2 FNYEAQ. Trimming took off 5 bases at V and 6 bases at J, with 10 bases between the two ends. This CDR3 region has 13 residues. The chain's CDR3 is CASSPRVAGELFF. In nucleotides, the CDR3 is TGTGCCAGCAGCCCCAGGGTAGCCGGGGAGCTGTTTTTT.

Only a few counts were recorded for this clonotype. V and J are TRBV29-1 and TRBJ1-1; D is possibly TRBD1 (5 bases). CDR1 SQVTM and CDR2 ANQGSEA come from the germline V gene. The ends were cut back, 5 bases at V and 10 bases at J, with 20 bases in the middle. The CDR3 runs 13 residues. The CDR3 bases are TGCAGCGTTCTAGGGGTAATCGCGCCTGTAGCTTTCTTT. Amino acids: CSVLGVIAPVAFF.

The J gene is TRBJ2-3, the V gene TRBV11-2, with 9 bases matching TRBD2. This CDR3 comprises 16 residues. Germline V CDR1 and CDR2: SGHAT, FQNNGV. The V and J ends lost 5 bases and 3 bases, in that order; junction bases with no gene match: 9. The CDR3 loop is CASSPGGAGGTDTQYF. CDR3 sequence (DNA): TGTGCCAGCAGCCCAGGAGGAGCGGGAGGTACAGATACGCAGTATTTT.

The rearrangement joins TRBV6-6 to TRBJ2-2; possibly TRBD2 for D (5 bases). V lost 0 bases and J lost 4, with 6 bases in between. Germline V gene lookup returns CDR1 MNHNY and CDR2 SVGAGI (reference sequence). The CDR3 is 14 amino acids. The CDR3 DNA sequence: TGTGCCAGCAGTTACTCCGCGGGCACCGGGGAGCTGTTTTTT. The encoded protein is CASSYSAGTGELFF.

J is TRBJ2-7 and V is TRBV6-1; 8 positions agree with TRBD1. This CDR3 is 14 amino acids long. The V gene end was trimmed by 10 bases and the J gene end by 2 bases; junction bases not matched to a gene: 10. The germline CDR1 and CDR2 sequences are MNHNS and SASEGT. The CDR3 here is CAIYRTGGTYEQYF. CDR3 sequence (DNA): TGTGCCATATACAGAACAGGGGGGACCTACGAGCAGTACTTC.

This clonotype appeared a single time. The chain combines TRBV20-1 with TRBJ2-1; unclear D gene. The CDR3 spans 12 residues. The germline V gene encodes CDR1 DFQATT and CDR2 SNEGSKA (reference sequence). Trimming shortened V by 1 base and J by 10 bases, and 11 bases separated the two germline ends. The CDR3 sequence is CSARVNLPEQFF. CDR3 in DNA: TGCAGTGCTAGAGTAAATCTCCCAGAGCAGTTCTTC.

The sample holds many counts of this clonotype. V usage is TRBV5-1 and J usage is TRBJ1-2; D is perhaps TRBD1 (6 bases). Trimming shortened V by 3 bases and J by 0 bases, and 15 bases separated the two germline ends. Germline assignment: CDR1 SGHRS and CDR2 YFSETQ. This CDR3 is built from 16 residues. The CDR3 DNA is TGCGCCAGCAGCTACACCTCGGGGGCTACTAACTATGGCTACACCTTC. Protein product: CASSYTSGATNYGYTF.

This clonotype was observed many times. The gene calls are TRBV7-8 and TRBJ2-5; no firm D call. The CDR3 length is 12 residues. Germline-derived CDR1 and CDR2 are SGHVS and FQNEAQ. V was trimmed by 5 bases and J by 7 bases, leaving 11 bases between them. This chain's CDR3 is CASSQDLGTQYF. DNA of the CDR3: TGTGCCAGCAGCCAAGACTTGGGGACCCAGTACTTC.

CDR3 protein: CASSIERNQGINQPQHF. Written as DNA, the CDR3 is TGTGCCAGTAGTATAGAACGGAATCAGGGAATCAATCAGCCCCAGCATTTT. This chain links TRBV19 with TRBJ1-5; a weak D match, TRBD1 (5 bases). Germline V gene data show CDR1 as LNHDA and CDR2 as SQIVND (reference sequence). The CDR3 has 17 amino acids. V lost 0 bases to trimming and J lost 3 bases, with 15 bases between them.

This clonotype has a count of ten or more. The genes are TRBV28 and TRBJ1-2; tentatively, D is TRBD1 (5 bases). The CDR3 runs 14 residues. Germline CDR1 reads MDHEN; CDR2 reads SYDVKM. The V gene lost 5 bases and the J gene lost 8 bases, with 18 bases spanning the gap. CDR3: CASSLREDMEGYTF. CDR3 nucleotides: TGTGCCAGCAGTCTACGGGAGGACATGGAAGGCTACACCTTC.

This clonotype was observed at least ten times. This chain connects TRBV5-1 to TRBJ2-2; D is possibly TRBD2 (5 bases). The germline V gene encodes CDR1 SGHRS and CDR2 YFSETQ. The V and J ends lost 3 bases and 1 base respectively, with 10 bases between them. This CDR3 has 15 amino acids. The CDR3 DNA reads as TGCGCCAGCAGCTCTTTCGGAGGGAACACCGGGGAGCTGTTTTTT. Encoded protein: CASSSFGGNTGELFF.

This clonotype was counted a few times. The chain couples TRBV20-1 to TRBJ1-5; D is undetermined. V dropped 3 bases and J dropped 4 bases, with 7 bases sitting between them. This CDR3 comprises 12 residues. Germline V lookup: CDR1 DFQATT, CDR2 SNEGSKA (reference sequence). The CDR3 loop reads CSASSVNQPQHF. The CDR3 DNA sequence: TGCAGTGCTAGTTCGGTAAATCAGCCCCAGCATTTT.

The chain joins TRBV2 to TRBJ2-1, with 15 positions matching TRBD2. The CDR3 covers 15 residues. The V gene end was trimmed by 5 bases and the J gene end by 7 bases; junction bases not matched to a gene: 3. Per the germline V gene, CDR1 is SNHLY and CDR2 is FYNNEI. The CDR3 here is CASSWTSGRGNEQFF. CDR3 bases: TGTGCCAGCAGTTGGACTAGCGGGAGGGGGAATGAGCAGTTCTTC.

The rearrangement links TRBV29-1 to TRBJ2-3; D assignment may be TRBD1 or TRBD2 (5 bases each). CDR3 length: 13 residues. Germline V gene lookup returns CDR1 SQVTM and CDR2 ANQGSEA. The V end lost 6 bases, the J end lost 6 bases, and 16 bases lay between the germline ends. CDR3 sequence: CSVEGREGDTQYF. DNA of the CDR3: TGCAGCGTAGAGGGCCGTGAGGGGGATACGCAGTATTTT.

This clonotype was observed a handful of times. The chain combines TRBV7-8 with TRBJ1-6, with D perhaps matching TRBD1 (5 bases). Germline V gene sequence: CDR1 SGHVS, CDR2 FQNEAQ. V lost 2 bases and J lost 0, with 11 bases in between. This CDR3 contains 17 residues. CDR3 residues: CASSLRGEGSYNSPLHF. CDR3 coding DNA: TGTGCCAGCAGCTTAAGAGGGGAGGGCTCCTATAATTCACCCCTCCACTTT.

This clonotype has ten or more counts. This rearrangement joins TRBV5-1 to TRBJ1-1, with D perhaps matching TRBD1 (6 bases). Germline V gene sequence: CDR1 SGHRS, CDR2 YFSETQ. This CDR3 comprises 14 residues. Between the trimmed V and J ends, which lost 4 bases and 1 base, there was a span of 11 bases. In DNA form, the CDR3 reads TGCGCCAGCAGCCAGGGGATAAGGAACACTGAAGCTTTCTTT. Translating it yields CASSQGIRNTEAFF.

The V and J genes are TRBV20-1 and TRBJ1-1; D call uncertain. Looked up from germline, CDR1 is DFQATT and CDR2 is SNEGSKA (reference sequence). The length of the CDR3 is 11 residues. Trimming left V 6 bases short and J 12 bases short, with 17 bases between. The CDR3: CSAPDSTKTFF. As DNA, the CDR3 is TGCAGTGCCCCGGACTCAACCAAGACTTTCTTT.

Turning to this clonotype: This sequence may be a read error, since a much larger clone differs from it by one base. This sequence joins TRBV5-1 and TRBJ2-7; 9 nucleotides match TRBD2. Per the germline V gene, CDR1 is SGHRS and CDR2 is YFSETQ. This CDR3 contains 19 residues. The CDR3 reads CTSSLAAPNSGRGTYEQYF. The CDR3 coding sequence is TGCACCAGCAGCTTGGCCGCCCCCAATAGCGGGAGAGGAACCTACGAGCAGTACTTC.

The chain couples TRBV20-1 to TRBJ2-1; weak D call: TRBD2 (5 bases). Germline loops: CDR1 DFQATT, CDR2 SNEGSKA (reference sequence). V lost 6 bases, J lost 6 bases, and 12 bases lay in between. This CDR3 is 12 amino acids long. The CDR3 DNA sequence: TGCAGTGCCGCGGGCAACTTCAATGAGCAGTTCTTC. The encoded protein is CSAAGNFNEQFF.

This chain joins TRBV2 and TRBJ2-3; 8 positions match TRBD2. The CDR3 totals 14 residues. The trim removed 2 bases at V and 11 bases at J, leaving 9 bases unmatched. Germline assignment: CDR1 SNHLY and CDR2 FYNNEI. The CDR3 region has the DNA TGTGCCAGCAGTGAACAGCCTAGCGGGCCCCAGCAGTATTTT. It translates to CASSEQPSGPQQYF.

This clonotype showed up just a few times. CDR3 in DNA: TGTGCCAGCTCACCGGGACAGGGGTACGGAAACACCATATATTTT. It specifies CASSPGQGYGNTIYF. This chain joins TRBV18 and TRBJ1-3, with 10 positions matching TRBD1. CDR3 size: 15 residues. The germline V gene has CDR1 KGHSH and CDR2 LQKENI. J was trimmed by 4 bases and V by 3 bases; bases with no gene match: 3.

V gene TRBV7-9 combines with J gene TRBJ1-1; unclear D gene. V dropped 2 bases and J dropped 0 bases, with 16 bases sitting between them. CDR3 length: 17 residues. The germline V gene has CDR1 SEHNR and CDR2 FQNEAQ (reference sequence). CDR3 amino acids: CASSLSPGSSLNTEAFF. The DNA of the CDR3 is TGTGCCAGCAGCTTATCTCCGGGCAGCTCCTTGAACACTGAAGCTTTCTTT.

This clonotype was observed a handful of times. A much larger clone differs by one base, so this may be a read error. The rearrangement uses TRBV3-1 and TRBJ1-1, with D unresolved. Trimming left V 7 bases short and J 2 bases short, with 14 bases between. The CDR3 totals 14 residues. Germline-derived CDR1 and CDR2 are LGHDT and YNNKEL (reference sequence). The CDR3 sequence: CASTLHPSNTEAFF. The DNA of the CDR3 is TGTGCCAGCACCTTACACCCCAGCAACACTGAAGCTTTCTTT.

The chain couples TRBV20-1 to TRBJ2-5; D might be TRBD2 (7 bases). The CDR3 totals 15 residues. The ends were cut back, 0 bases at V and 2 bases at J, with 13 bases in the middle. CDR1 DFQATT and CDR2 SNEGSKA come from the germline V gene (reference sequence). CDR3 amino acids: CSARDRGGGQETQYF. CDR3 nucleotide sequence: TGCAGTGCTAGAGATCGAGGGGGGGGACAAGAGACCCAGTACTTC.

The chain uses TRBV20-1 and TRBJ2-5, with 12 bases aligning to TRBD2. Germline V gene data show CDR1 as DFQATT and CDR2 as SNEGSKA (reference sequence). CDR3 length equals 16 residues. V lost 5 bases and J lost 4; bases outside the gene matches: 11. CDR3 region: CSAGTGTSGRGETQYF. The CDR3, as DNA: TGCAGTGCTGGAACCGGGACTAGCGGGCGGGGAGAGACCCAGTACTTC.